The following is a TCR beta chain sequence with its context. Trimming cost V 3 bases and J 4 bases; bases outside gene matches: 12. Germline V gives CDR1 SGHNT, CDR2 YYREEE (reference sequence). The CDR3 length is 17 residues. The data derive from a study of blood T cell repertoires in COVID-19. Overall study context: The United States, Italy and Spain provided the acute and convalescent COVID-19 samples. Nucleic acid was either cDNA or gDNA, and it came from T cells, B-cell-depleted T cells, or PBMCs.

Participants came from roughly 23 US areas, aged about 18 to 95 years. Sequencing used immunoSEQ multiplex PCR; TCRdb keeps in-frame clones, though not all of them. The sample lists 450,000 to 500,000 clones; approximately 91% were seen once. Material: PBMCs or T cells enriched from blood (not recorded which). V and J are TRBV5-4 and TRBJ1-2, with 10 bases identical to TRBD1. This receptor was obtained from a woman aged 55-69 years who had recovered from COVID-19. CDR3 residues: CASSSGTGAHLFYGYTF. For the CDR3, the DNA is TGTGCCAGCAGCTCTGGGACAGGGGCCCACCTCTTCTATGGCTACACCTTC.